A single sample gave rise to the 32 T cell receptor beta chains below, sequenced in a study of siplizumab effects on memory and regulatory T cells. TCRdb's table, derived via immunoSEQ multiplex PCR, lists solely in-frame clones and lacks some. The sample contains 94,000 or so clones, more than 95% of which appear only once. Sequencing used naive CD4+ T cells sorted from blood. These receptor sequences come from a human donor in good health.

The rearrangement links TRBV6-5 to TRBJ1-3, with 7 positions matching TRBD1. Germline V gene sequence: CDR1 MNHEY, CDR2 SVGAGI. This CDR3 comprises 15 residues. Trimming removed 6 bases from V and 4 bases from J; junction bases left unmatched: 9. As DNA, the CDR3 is TGTGCCAGCAGCGTGAGACAGGGTCGGGGAAACACCATATATTTT. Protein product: CASSVRQGRGNTIYF.

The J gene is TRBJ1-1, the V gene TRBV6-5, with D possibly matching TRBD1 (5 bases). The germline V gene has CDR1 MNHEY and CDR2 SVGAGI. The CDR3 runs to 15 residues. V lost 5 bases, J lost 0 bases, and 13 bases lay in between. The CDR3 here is CASSLSMTVNTEAFF. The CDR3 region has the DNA TGTGCCAGCAGTCTCTCGATGACAGTGAACACTGAAGCTTTCTTT.

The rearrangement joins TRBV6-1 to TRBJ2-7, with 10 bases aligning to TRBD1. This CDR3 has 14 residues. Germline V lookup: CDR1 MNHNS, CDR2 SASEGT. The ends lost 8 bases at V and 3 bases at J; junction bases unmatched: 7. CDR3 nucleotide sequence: TGTGCCAGCCGCTCCGGGACAGGGGTCTACGAGCAGTACTTC. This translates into CASRSGTGVYEQYF.

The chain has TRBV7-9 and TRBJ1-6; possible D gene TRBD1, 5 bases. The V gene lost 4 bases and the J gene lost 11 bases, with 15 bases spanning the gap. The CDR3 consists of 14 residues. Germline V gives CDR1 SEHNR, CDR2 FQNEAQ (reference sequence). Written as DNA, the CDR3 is TGTGCCAGCAGCTCTAGGACGGAACAGGCACCCCTCCACTTT. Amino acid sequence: CASSSRTEQAPLHF. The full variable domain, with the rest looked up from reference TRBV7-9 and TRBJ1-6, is DTGVSQNPRHKITKRGQNVTFRCDPISEHNRLYWYRQTLGQGPEFLTYFQNEAQLEKSRLLSDRFSAERPKGSFSTLEIQRTEQGDSAMYLCASSSRTEQAPLHFGNGTRLTVT.

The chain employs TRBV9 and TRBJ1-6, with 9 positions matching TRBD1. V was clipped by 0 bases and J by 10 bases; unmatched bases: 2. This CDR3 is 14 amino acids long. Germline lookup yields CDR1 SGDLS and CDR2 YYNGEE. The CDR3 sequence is CASSVAGQGSPLHF. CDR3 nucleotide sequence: TGTGCCAGCAGCGTAGCGGGACAGGGCTCACCCCTCCACTTT.

CDR3 in amino acids: CASSFDSNQPQHF. The DNA for the CDR3 is TGTGCCAGCAGTTTTGATAGCAATCAGCCCCAGCATTTT. V usage is TRBV6-5 and J usage is TRBJ1-5; D not certain. This CDR3 contains 13 residues. Trimming left V 4 bases short and J 0 bases short, with 4 bases between. Germline-derived CDR1 and CDR2 are MNHEY and SVGAGI.

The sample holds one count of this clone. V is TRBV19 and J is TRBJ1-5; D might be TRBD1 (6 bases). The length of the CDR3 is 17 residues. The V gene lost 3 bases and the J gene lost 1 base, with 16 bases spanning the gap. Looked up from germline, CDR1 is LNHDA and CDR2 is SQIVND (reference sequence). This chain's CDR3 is CASSIGTGSGSNQPQHF. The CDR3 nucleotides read TGTGCCAGTAGTATTGGAACAGGGTCGGGGAGCAATCAGCCCCAGCATTTT. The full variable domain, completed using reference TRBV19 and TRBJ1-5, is DGGITQSPKYLFRKEGQNVTLSCEQNLNHDAMYWYRQDPGQGLRLIYYSQIVNDFQKGDIAEGYSVSREKKESFPLTVTSAQKNPTAFYLCASSIGTGSGSNQPQHFGDGTRLSIL.

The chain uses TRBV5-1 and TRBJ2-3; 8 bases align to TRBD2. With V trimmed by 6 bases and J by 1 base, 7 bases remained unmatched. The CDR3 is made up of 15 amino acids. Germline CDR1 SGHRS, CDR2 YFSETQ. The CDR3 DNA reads TGCGCCAGCAACTCAGGAGCGGGGGGCACAGATACGCAGTATTTT. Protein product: CASNSGAGGTDTQYF.

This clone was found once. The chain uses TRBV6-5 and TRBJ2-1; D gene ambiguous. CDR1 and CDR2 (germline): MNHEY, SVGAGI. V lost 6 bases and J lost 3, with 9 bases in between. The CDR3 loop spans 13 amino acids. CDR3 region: CASRRLVYNEQFF. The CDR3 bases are TGTGCCAGCAGGAGACTTGTCTACAATGAGCAGTTCTTC.

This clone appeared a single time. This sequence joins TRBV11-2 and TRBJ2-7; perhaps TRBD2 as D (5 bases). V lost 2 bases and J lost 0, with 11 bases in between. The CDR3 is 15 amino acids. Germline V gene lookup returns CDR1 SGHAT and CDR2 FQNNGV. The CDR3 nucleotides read TGTGCCAGCAGCTTATCTCGGACTGCCTCCTACGAGCAGTACTTC. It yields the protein CASSLSRTASYEQYF.

The CDR3 region is CASSYGAGNTDTQYF. As DNA, the CDR3 is TGTGCCAGCAGTTACGGGGCGGGGAACACAGATACGCAGTATTTT. The chain is built from TRBV6-5 and TRBJ2-3, with a possible D match to TRBD2 (6 bases). This CDR3 is built from 15 residues. Trimming stripped 2 bases from V and 2 bases from J, with 11 bases between. CDR1 and CDR2 from the germline V gene are MNHEY and SVGAGI.

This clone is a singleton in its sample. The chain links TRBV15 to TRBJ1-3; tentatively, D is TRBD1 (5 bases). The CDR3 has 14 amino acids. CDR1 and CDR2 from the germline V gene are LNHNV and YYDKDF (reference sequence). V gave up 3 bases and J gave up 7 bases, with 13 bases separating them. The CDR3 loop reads CATSSRDGGNTIYF. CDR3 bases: TGTGCCACCAGCAGCCGGGACGGCGGGAACACCATATATTTT.

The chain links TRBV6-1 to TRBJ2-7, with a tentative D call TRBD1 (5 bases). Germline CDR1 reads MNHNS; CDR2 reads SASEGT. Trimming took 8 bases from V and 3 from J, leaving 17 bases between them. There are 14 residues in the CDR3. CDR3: CASFLGQVRYEQYF. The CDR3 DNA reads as TGTGCCAGCTTCCTGGGGCAGGTCCGCTACGAGCAGTACTTC.

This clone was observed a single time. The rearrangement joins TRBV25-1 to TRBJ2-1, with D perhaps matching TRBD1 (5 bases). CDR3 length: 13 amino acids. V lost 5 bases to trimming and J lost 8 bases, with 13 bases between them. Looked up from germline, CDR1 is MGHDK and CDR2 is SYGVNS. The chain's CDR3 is CASSWAGLDEQFF. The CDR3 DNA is TGTGCCAGCAGTTGGGCAGGGTTGGATGAGCAGTTCTTC.

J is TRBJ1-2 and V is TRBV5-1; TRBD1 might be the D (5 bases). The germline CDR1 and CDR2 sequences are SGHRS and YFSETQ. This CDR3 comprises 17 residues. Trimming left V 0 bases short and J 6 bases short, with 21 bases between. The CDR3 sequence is CASSLAPIVVQGNGYTF. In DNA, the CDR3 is TGCGCCAGCAGCTTGGCCCCAATTGTTGTGCAGGGTAATGGCTACACCTTC.

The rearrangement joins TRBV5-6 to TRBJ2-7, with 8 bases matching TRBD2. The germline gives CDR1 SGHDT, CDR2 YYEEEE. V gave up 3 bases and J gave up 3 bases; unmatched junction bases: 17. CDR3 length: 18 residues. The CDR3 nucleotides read TGTGCCAGCAGCTCGCGGGGGGAGTTAACCATCCCCCTCTACGAGCAGTACTTC. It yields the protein CASSSRGELTIPLYEQYF.

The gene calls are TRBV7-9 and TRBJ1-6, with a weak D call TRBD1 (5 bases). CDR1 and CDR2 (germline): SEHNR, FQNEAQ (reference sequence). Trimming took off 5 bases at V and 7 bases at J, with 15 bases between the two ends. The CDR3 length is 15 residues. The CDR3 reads CASSAGGERNSPLHF. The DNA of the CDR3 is TGTGCCAGCAGCGCCGGGGGAGAAAGGAATTCACCCCTCCACTTT. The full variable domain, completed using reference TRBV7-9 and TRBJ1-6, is DTGVSQNPRHKITKRGQNVTFRCDPISEHNRLYWYRQTLGQGPEFLTYFQNEAQLEKSRLLSDRFSAERPKGSFSTLEIQRTEQGDSAMYLCASSAGGERNSPLHFGNGTRLTVT.

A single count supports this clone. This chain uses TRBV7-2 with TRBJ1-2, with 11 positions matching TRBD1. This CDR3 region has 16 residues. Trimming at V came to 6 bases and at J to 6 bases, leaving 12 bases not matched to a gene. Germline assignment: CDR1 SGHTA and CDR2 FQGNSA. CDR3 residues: CASSLNRDRGKDGYTF. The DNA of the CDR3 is TGTGCCAGCAGTTTAAATAGGGACAGGGGGAAAGATGGCTACACCTTC.

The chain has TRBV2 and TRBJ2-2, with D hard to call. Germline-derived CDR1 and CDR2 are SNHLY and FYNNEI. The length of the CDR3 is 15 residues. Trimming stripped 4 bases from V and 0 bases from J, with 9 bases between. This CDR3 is CASSARPANTGELFF. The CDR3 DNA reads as TGTGCCAGCAGTGCGAGACCAGCGAACACCGGGGAGCTGTTTTTT.

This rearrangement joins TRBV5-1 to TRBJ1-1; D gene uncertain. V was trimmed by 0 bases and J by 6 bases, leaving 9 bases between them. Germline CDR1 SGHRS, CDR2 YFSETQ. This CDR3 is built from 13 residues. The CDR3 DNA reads TGCGCCAGCAGCTTGGCGGGGAAGCCTGAAGCTTTCTTT. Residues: CASSLAGKPEAFF. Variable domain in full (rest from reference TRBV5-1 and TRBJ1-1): KAGVTQTPRYLIKTRGQQVTLSCSPISGHRSVSWYQQTPGQGLQFLFEYFSETQRNKGNFPGRFSGRQFSNSRSEMNVSTLELGDSALYLCASSLAGKPEAFFGQGTRLTVV.

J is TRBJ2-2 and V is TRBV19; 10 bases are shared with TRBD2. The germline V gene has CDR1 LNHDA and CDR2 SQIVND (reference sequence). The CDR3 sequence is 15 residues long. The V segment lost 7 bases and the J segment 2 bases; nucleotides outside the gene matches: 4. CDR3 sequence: CASKPSGGNTGELFF. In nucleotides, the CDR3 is TGTGCCAGTAAGCCTAGCGGGGGTAACACCGGGGAGCTGTTTTTT.

The CDR3 protein is CASSQPGGNVNSPLHF. Written as DNA, the CDR3 is TGCGCCAGCAGCCAACCAGGGGGTAATGTTAATTCACCCCTCCACTTT. This rearrangement joins TRBV4-1 to TRBJ1-6; 7 nucleotides line up with TRBD1. The V gene end was trimmed by 2 bases and the J gene end by 6 bases; junction bases not matched to a gene: 7. The CDR3 extends over 16 amino acids. Germline V gene sequence: CDR1 MGHRA, CDR2 YSYEKL.

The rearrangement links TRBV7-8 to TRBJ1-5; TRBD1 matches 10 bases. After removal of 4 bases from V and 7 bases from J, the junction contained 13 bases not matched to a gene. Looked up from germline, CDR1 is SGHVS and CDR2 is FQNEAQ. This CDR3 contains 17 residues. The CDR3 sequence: CASSSSPSGTGEQPQHF. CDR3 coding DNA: TGTGCCAGCAGCTCATCTCCTTCCGGGACAGGGGAACAGCCCCAGCATTTT.

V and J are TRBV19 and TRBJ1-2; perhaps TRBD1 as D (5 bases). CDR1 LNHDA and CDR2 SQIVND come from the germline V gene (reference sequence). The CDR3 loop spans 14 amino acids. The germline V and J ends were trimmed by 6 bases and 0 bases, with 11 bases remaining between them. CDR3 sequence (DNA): TGTGCCAGTAGCACACCAGGGACTAACTATGGCTACACCTTC. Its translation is CASSTPGTNYGYTF.

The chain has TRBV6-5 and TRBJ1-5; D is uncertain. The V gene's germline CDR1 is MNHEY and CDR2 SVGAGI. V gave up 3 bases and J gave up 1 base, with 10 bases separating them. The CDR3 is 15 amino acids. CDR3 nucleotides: TGTGCCAGCAGTTATGAGGGCATGAGCAATCAGCCCCAGCATTTT. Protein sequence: CASSYEGMSNQPQHF.

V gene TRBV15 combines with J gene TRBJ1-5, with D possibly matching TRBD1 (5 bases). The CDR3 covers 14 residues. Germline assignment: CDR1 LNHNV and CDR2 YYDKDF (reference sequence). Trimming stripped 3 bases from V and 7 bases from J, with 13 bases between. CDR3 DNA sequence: TGTGCCACCAGCAGTCAGGGAGGAGGACAGCCCCAGCATTTT. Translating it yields CATSSQGGGQPQHF.

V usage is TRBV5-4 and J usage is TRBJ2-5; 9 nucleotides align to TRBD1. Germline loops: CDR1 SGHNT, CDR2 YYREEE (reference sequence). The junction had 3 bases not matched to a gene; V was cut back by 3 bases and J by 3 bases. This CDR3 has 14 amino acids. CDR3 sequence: CASSSTGGKETQYF. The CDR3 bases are TGTGCCAGCAGCTCGACAGGGGGTAAAGAGACCCAGTACTTC.

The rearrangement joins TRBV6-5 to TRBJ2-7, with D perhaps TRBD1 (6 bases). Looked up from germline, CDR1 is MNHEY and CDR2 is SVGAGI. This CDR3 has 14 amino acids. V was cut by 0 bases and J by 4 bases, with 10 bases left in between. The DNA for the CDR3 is TGTGCCAGCAGTTACTCCCGGACAGCTTACGAGCAGTACTTC. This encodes CASSYSRTAYEQYF.

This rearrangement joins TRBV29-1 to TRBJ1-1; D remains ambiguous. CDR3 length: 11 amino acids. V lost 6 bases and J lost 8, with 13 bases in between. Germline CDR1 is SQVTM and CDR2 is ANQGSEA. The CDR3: CSVKTALEAFF. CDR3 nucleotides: TGCAGCGTCAAAACGGCACTAGAAGCTTTCTTT.

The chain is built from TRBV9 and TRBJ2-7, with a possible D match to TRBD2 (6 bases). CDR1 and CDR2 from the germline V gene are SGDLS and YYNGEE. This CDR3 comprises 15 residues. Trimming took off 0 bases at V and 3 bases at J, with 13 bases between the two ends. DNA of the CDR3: TGTGCCAGCAGCGTAGGTGAGGGGACTTTCTACGAGCAGTACTTC. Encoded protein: CASSVGEGTFYEQYF.

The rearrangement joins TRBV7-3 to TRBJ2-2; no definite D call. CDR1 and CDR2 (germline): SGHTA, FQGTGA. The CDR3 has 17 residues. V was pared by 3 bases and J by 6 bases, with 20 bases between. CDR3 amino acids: CASSLFYLEPNPGELFF. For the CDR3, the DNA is TGTGCCAGCAGCTTGTTCTACCTAGAACCGAATCCCGGGGAGCTGTTTTTT.

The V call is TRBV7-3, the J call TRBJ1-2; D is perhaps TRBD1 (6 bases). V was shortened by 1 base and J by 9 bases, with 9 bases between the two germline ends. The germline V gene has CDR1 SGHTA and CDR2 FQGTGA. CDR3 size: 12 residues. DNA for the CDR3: TGTGCCAGCAGCTTAAATGGGGACAGCTACACCTTC. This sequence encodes CASSLNGDSYTF.